This T cell receptor beta chain was recorded in a study of CD8+CD57+ T cells in acquired aplastic anemia. The V gene's germline CDR1 is SQVTM and CDR2 ANQGSEA. The CDR3 region is 13 residues in length, termini included. Notes on this clonotype: Its target is not known. No DNA is shown, since the ends of the CDR3 on it are uncertain; the CDR3 is the one TCRdb lists.

CDR3 and TCR beta VDJ profiling relied on a genomic DNA template. TCRdb passed the reads through MiXCR, listing each CDR3 protein once. The repertoire holds 180,000 or so distinct CDR3 sequences, with less than 60% as singletons. Patients who underwent sequencing had shown CD8+CD57+ cell expansion by flow cytometry. Study-wide results and caveats: Significant differences in CD8+ Simpson's diversity were not observed between patients and controls.

The chain is built from TRBV29-1 and TRBJ1-2; TRBD1 was called by the table and not checked on the DNA. The source of this sequence is a human donor with aplastic anemia. What was sequenced was sorted CD4+, CD8+, or CD8+CD57+ T cells (not recorded which) from PBMCs. The CDR3 sequence: CSVGPVGTGNATF.